Each of the 17 T cell receptor beta chains below was sequenced from the same sample in a study of technical replicates of blood from several donors. The assay was immunoSEQ multiplex PCR, and TCRdb's table has in-frame clones only and misses some. The sample has about 85,000 clones, roughly 94% seen once. Sample: T cells isolated from PBMCs. Receptor source: a human donor in good health.

The chain uses TRBV28 and TRBJ2-7, with a possible D match to TRBD2 (6 bases). Germline V gene data show CDR1 as MDHEN and CDR2 as SYDVKM. The CDR3 loop spans 14 amino acids. The V gene lost 2 bases and the J gene lost 1 base, with 9 bases spanning the gap. CDR3 in DNA: TGTGCCAGCAGTTTAGGAGGGGCGTCCTACGAGCAGTACTTC. It encodes CASSLGGASYEQYF.

This rearrangement joins TRBV4-1 to TRBJ1-2; a possible D gene is TRBD1 (6 bases). From germline, CDR1 is MGHRA and CDR2 YSYEKL. V lost 3 bases and J 5 bases, leaving 16 bases between the germline ends. The CDR3 extends over 15 amino acids. CDR3 region: CASSQPPRQEYGYTF. As DNA, the CDR3 is TGCGCCAGCAGCCAGCCCCCCCGACAGGAATATGGCTACACCTTC.

This clone appeared a single time. CDR3 sequence: CAIRDYSGGPTGELFF. As DNA, the CDR3 is TGTGCCATCAGGGACTATAGCGGGGGGCCGACCGGGGAGCTGTTTTTT. V usage is TRBV10-3 and J usage is TRBJ2-2; 10 bases fit TRBD2. The germline V gene has CDR1 ENHRY and CDR2 SYGVKD. V lost 6 bases and J lost 5; bases outside the gene matches: 9. The CDR3 consists of 16 residues.

This chain joins TRBV6-1 and TRBJ1-3, with D possibly matching TRBD1 (6 bases). CDR1 is MNHNS and CDR2 is SASEGT in the germline V gene. CDR3 length equals 16 residues. Trimming pared 4 bases from V and 5 bases from J, leaving 18 bases between. The CDR3 DNA is TGTGCCAGCAGTGGCTCTCCGGGACATCCTCGAAACACCATATATTTT. It yields the protein CASSGSPGHPRNTIYF.

This clone was seen once. DNA for the CDR3: TGCGCCAGCAGCTCGGGACTAGCGGGATTATCCTACGAGCAGTACTTC. Its protein is CASSSGLAGLSYEQYF. The rearrangement joins TRBV5-1 to TRBJ2-7; 13 nucleotides agree with TRBD2. V shed 3 bases, J shed 1 base, and the junction held 4 bases outside the gene matches. Germline CDR1 is SGHRS and CDR2 is YFSETQ. CDR3 length: 16 amino acids.

The V and J genes are TRBV7-8 and TRBJ1-5; D is uncertain. Germline values: CDR1 SGHVS, CDR2 FQNEAQ. The CDR3 has 13 residues. Trimming took off 0 bases at V and 6 bases at J, with 6 bases between the two ends. The CDR3: CASSLAFRQPQHF. In nucleotides, the CDR3 is TGTGCCAGCAGCTTAGCGTTCCGTCAGCCCCAGCATTTT.

The chain combines TRBV7-9 with TRBJ1-5, with 7 bases that match TRBD1. With 3 bases clipped from V and 1 base from J, the junction kept 0 bases outside the gene matches. In germline, CDR1 is SEHNR, CDR2 FQNEAQ (reference sequence). CDR3 length equals 14 residues. The CDR3 DNA sequence: TGTGCCAGCAGCTTCAGGGGGAGCAATCAGCCCCAGCATTTT. It yields the protein CASSFRGSNQPQHF.

The chain links TRBV19 to TRBJ1-5; TRBD1 agrees at 7 bases. There are 15 residues in the CDR3. V dropped 8 bases and J dropped 2; count of bases not matched to a gene: 9. Germline V gene sequence: CDR1 LNHDA, CDR2 SQIVND (reference sequence). Here the CDR3 reads CASGPTGDGNQPQHF. CDR3 nucleotides: TGTGCCAGTGGTCCTACAGGGGATGGCAATCAGCCCCAGCATTTT.

The J gene is TRBJ2-3, the V gene TRBV29-1, with TRBD2 as a possible D gene (6 bases). This CDR3 contains 12 residues. Germline V lookup: CDR1 SQVTM, CDR2 ANQGSEA. The germline V and J ends were trimmed by 1 base and 10 bases, with 12 bases remaining between them. Here the CDR3 DNA reads TGCAGCGTTGAAGTCGCGGGAATCTCGCAGTATTTT. It translates to CSVEVAGISQYF.

The chain has TRBV30 and TRBJ2-2; 9 bases fit TRBD1. The germline V gene encodes CDR1 GTSNPN and CDR2 SVGIG (reference sequence). The CDR3 has 19 amino acids. V lost 1 base and J lost 0; bases outside the gene matches: 12. The CDR3 region has the DNA TGTGCCTGGAGTGGGGGAGAGGGACAGGGAGGTCCGAACACCGGGGAGCTGTTTTTT. Its protein is CAWSGGEGQGGPNTGELFF.

This sequence joins TRBV28 and TRBJ1-2; D gene uncertain. Trimming stripped 6 bases from V and 2 bases from J, with 16 bases between. CDR1 and CDR2 from the germline V gene are MDHEN and SYDVKM. This CDR3 is built from 15 residues. The CDR3 sequence is CASSRFPVENYGYTF. DNA for the CDR3: TGTGCCAGCAGCCGTTTTCCGGTGGAGAACTATGGCTACACCTTC.

The chain recombines TRBV6-1 with TRBJ2-2; tentatively, D is TRBD2 (7 bases). Germline CDR1 MNHNS, CDR2 SASEGT. This CDR3 region has 13 residues. Between the trimmed V and J ends, which lost 6 bases and 3 bases, there was a span of 8 bases. CDR3 region: CASRGGDTGELFF. The CDR3 nucleotides are TGTGCCAGCAGAGGGGGGGACACCGGGGAGCTGTTTTTT.

The rearrangement joins TRBV5-1 to TRBJ2-7; TRBD1 matches 7 bases. The trim removed 4 bases at V and 2 bases at J, leaving 12 bases unmatched. The CDR3 is 16 amino acids. Germline V gene data show CDR1 as SGHRS and CDR2 as YFSETQ. In DNA, the CDR3 is TGCGCCAGCAGCGATCCCACAAGACAGGGAACCTACGAGCAGTACTTC. This sequence encodes CASSDPTRQGTYEQYF.

The chain is built from TRBV27 and TRBJ1-6, with 7 bases matching TRBD1. The CDR3 runs to 17 residues. V dropped 3 bases and J dropped 4; count of bases not matched to a gene: 9. Germline assignment: CDR1 MNHEY and CDR2 SMNVEV (reference sequence). The CDR3 sequence: CASSFRDSYDYNSPLHF. The CDR3 DNA is TGTGCCAGCAGTTTCCGGGACAGCTACGATTATAATTCACCCCTCCACTTT.

The V gene is TRBV7-3, the J gene TRBJ1-1; 10 nucleotides agree with TRBD1. The CDR3 spans 14 residues. CDR1 SGHTA and CDR2 FQGTGA come from the germline V gene. The J segment lost 3 bases and the V segment lost 3 bases, leaving 1 base of the junction unmatched. CDR3 in DNA: TGTGCCAGCAGCTTTGGGACAGGGGACACTGAAGCTTTCTTT. The encoded protein is CASSFGTGDTEAFF.

V is TRBV27 and J is TRBJ2-5; 8 bases fit TRBD1. V gave up 4 bases and J gave up 2 bases; unmatched junction bases: 18. The germline V gene has CDR1 MNHEY and CDR2 SMNVEV (reference sequence). The CDR3 has 19 residues. The CDR3 loop reads CASSSSAALTGASQETQYF. Here the CDR3 DNA reads TGTGCCAGCAGTTCGTCAGCAGCCTTGACAGGGGCTTCGCAAGAGACCCAGTACTTC.

The chain couples TRBV11-2 to TRBJ2-1; maybe TRBD2 (7 bases). Trimming stripped 1 base from V and 8 bases from J, with 18 bases between. The germline gives CDR1 SGHAT, CDR2 FQNNGV. The CDR3 totals 16 residues. The CDR3 DNA follows: TGTGCCAGCAGCTTAGTCCGGGGGGCAGGGTGGGATGAGCAGTTCTTC. Encoded protein: CASSLVRGAGWDEQFF.